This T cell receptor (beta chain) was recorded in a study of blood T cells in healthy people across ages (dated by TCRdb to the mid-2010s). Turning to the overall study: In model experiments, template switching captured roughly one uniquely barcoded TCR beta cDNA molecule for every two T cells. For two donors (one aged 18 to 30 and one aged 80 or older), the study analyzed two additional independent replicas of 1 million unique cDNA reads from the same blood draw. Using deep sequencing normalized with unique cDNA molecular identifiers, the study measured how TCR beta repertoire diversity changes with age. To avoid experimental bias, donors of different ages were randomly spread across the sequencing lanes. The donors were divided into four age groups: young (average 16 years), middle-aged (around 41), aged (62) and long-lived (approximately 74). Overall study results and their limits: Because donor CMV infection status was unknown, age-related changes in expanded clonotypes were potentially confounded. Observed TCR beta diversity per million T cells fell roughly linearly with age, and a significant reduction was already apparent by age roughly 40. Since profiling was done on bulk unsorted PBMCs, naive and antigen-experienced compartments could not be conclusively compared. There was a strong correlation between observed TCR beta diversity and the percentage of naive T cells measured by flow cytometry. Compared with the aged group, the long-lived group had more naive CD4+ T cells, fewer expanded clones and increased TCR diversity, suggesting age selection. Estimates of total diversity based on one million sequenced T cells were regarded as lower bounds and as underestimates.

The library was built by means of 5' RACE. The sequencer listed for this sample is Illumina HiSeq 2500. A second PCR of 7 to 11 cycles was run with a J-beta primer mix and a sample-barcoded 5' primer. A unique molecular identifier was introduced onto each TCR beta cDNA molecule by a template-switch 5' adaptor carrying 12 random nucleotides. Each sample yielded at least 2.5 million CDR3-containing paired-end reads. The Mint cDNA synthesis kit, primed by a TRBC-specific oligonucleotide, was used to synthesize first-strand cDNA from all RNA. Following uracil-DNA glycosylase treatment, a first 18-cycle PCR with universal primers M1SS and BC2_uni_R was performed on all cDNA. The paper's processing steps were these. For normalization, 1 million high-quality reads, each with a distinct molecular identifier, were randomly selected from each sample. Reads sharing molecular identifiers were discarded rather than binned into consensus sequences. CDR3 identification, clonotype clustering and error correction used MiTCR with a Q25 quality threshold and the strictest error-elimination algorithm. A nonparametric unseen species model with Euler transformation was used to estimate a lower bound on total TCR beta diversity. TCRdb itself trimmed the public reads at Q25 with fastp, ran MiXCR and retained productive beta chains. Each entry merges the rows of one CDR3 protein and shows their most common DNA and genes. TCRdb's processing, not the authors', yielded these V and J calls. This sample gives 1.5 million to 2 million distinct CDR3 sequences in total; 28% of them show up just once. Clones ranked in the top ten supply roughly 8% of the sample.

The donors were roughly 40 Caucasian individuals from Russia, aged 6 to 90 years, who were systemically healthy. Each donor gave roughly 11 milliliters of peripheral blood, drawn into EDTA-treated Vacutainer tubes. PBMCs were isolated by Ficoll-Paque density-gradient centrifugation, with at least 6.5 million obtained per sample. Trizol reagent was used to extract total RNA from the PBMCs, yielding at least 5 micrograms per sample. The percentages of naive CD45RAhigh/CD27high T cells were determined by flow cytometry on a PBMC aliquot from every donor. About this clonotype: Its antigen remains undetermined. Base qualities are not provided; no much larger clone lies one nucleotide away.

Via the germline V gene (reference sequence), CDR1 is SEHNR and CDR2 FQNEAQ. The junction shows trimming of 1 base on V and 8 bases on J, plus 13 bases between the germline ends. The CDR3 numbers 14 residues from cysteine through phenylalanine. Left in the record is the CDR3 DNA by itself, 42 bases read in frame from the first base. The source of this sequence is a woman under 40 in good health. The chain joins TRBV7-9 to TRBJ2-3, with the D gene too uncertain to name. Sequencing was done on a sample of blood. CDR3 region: CASSLVGLSVTQYF. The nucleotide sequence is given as TGTGCCAGCAGCTTAGTTGGGCTCTCGGTTACGCAGTATTTT.